This T cell receptor (beta chain) derives from a study of blood T cell repertoires in COVID-19. At the level of the study: From T cells, B-cell-depleted T cells, or PBMCs came the material, which was cDNA or gDNA.

This clone was found once. Using immunoSEQ multiplex PCR, the repertoire was profiled, and TCRdb retains in-frame clones only, with some absent. The table has around 26,000 clones, under 80% seen once. V lost 5 bases and J lost 2; bases outside the gene matches: 7. CDR3 length: 15 amino acids. Germline-derived CDR1 and CDR2 are MDHEN and SYDVKM. The sample consisted of peripheral blood. The chain has TRBV28 and TRBJ2-5; 8 nucleotides agree with TRBD1. The clonotype was recovered from a man in his 70s with acute or convalescent COVID-19. The CDR3 protein is CASSDDRGGQETQYF. The CDR3 nucleotides are TGTGCCAGCAGTGACGACAGGGGAGGTCAAGAGACCCAGTACTTC.